These 3 T cell receptor beta chains came from one sample sequenced in a study of T cell repertoires in cytomegalovirus infection. TCRdb itself ran the reads through MiXCR, one entry per CDR3 protein. Of around 570,000 distinct CDR3 sequences in the sample, about 40% are singletons; the top ten hold about 48%. The antigens these receptors bind are not known. Here the sequenced sample was cultured PBMCs, taken from culture after CMV antigen stimulation. These receptors came from a human donor in good health (CMV status not recorded). Some clones in this sample may be carry-over from other donors' samples.

The genes are TRBV20-1 and TRBJ1-2, with unresolved D. V lost 3 bases, J lost 0 bases, and 11 bases lay in between. The germline V gene has CDR1 DFQATT and CDR2 SNEGSKA (reference sequence). The CDR3 has 14 amino acids. Written as DNA, the CDR3 is TGCAGTGCTAGTGGGCAGTTCCCTAACTATGGCTACACCTTC. This translates into CSASGQFPNYGYTF.

The count of this clonotype is one. The chain joins TRBV12-3 or TRBV12-4 to TRBJ1-1; no clear D. This CDR3 spans 14 amino acids. Trimming stripped 10 bases from V and 1 base from J, with 16 bases between. The CDR3 protein is CATRKPPENTEAFF. The CDR3 bases are TGTGCCACTCGAAAGCCCCCGGAGAACACTGAAGCTTTCTTT.

CDR3 region: CASGLPLIGLASTDTQYF. The CDR3 nucleotides are TGTGCCAGCGGTCTCCCGTTGATAGGACTAGCGAGCACAGATACGCAGTATTTT. The chain couples TRBV2 to TRBJ2-3; 9 nucleotides agree with TRBD2. In germline, CDR1 is SNHLY, CDR2 FYNNEI. Trimming removed 8 bases from V and 0 bases from J; junction bases left unmatched: 15. The CDR3 length is 18 residues. The full variable domain, its missing parts supplied by reference TRBV2 and TRBJ2-3, is EPEVTQTPSHQVTQMGQEVILRCVPISNHLYFYWYRQILGQKVEFLVSFYNNEISEKSEIFDDQFSVERPDGSNFTLKIRSTKLEDSAMYFCASGLPLIGLASTDTQYFGPGTRLTVL.